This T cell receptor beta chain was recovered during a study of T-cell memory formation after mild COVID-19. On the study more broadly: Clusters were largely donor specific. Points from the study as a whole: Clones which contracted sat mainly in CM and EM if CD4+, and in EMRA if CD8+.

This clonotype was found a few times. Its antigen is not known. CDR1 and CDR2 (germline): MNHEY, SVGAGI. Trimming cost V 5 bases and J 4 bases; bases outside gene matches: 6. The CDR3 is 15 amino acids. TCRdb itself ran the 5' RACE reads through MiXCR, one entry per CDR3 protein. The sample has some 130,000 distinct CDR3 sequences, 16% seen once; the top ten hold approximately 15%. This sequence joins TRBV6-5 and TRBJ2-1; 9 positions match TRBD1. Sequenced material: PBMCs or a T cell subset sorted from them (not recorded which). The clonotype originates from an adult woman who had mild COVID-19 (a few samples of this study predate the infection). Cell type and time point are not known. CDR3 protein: CASSQPGQGYNEQFF. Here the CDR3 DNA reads TGTGCCAGCAGTCAGCCGGGACAGGGATACAATGAGCAGTTCTTC.